This note documents a single T cell receptor (beta chain) sequence. In the source study's methods: ImmunoSEQ output lacked quality scores and full-length reads, limiting matched filtering. Measured with immunoSEQ multiplex PCR; TCRdb has only the in-frame clones, and not every one. V and J calls and clone size follow that table, whereas D and trimming were derived from the DNA. This sample has 2 million to 2.5 million clones; almost 96% occur once, and the top ten carry less than 0.15%. CD4+ cells yielded CD45RA+ naive and CD45RA-negative memory subsets. The entry originates in a study of shared clonotypes between healthy human individuals. Looked up from germline, CDR1 is KGHSH and CDR2 is LQKENI. V was pared by 0 bases and J by 2 bases, with 8 bases between. The CDR3 length is 16 residues.

The rearrangement uses TRBV18 and TRBJ2-6, with unresolved D. This clonotype was obtained from a man younger than 35 in good health. What was sequenced was naive CD4+ T cells sorted from blood. Subset here: CD45RA+ positively selected. CDR3 sequence: CASSPPGSTGANVLTF. The CDR3 DNA follows: TGTGCCAGCTCACCACCAGGGTCTACTGGGGCCAACGTCCTGACTTTC.